This passage covers 25 T cell receptor beta chains from one sample sequenced in a study of beta chain features in type 1 diabetes. Antigen specificity for these receptors is unknown. The investigators reverse transcribed all of the isolated RNA, so they sequenced expressed TCRB transcripts. Method: immunoSEQ multiplex PCR; TCRdb's copy keeps in-frame clones and lacks some. The repertoire holds under 350,000 clones, with 13% to 15% as singletons. Study-wide results and caveats: There was a moderate but significant shortening of TCRB CDR3s in all four CD4+ subsets of Type 1 diabetes patients.

Sequencing input: naive CD4+ T cells from blood. The receptors were gathered from a man aged 25 to 40 with type 1 diabetes.

This chain links TRBV15 with TRBJ1-5, with a tentative D call TRBD1 (5 bases). V was shortened by 0 bases and J by 3 bases, with 9 bases between the two germline ends. Per the germline V gene, CDR1 is LNHNV and CDR2 is YYDKDF (reference sequence). The CDR3 extends over 15 amino acids. The CDR3 nucleotides are TGTGCCACCAGCAGAGACGGGGGGTACAATCAGCCCCAGCATTTT. The encoded protein is CATSRDGGYNQPQHF.

This clone turned up a few times. The rearrangement uses TRBV2 and TRBJ1-2; TRBD1 is a possible D gene (5 bases). Germline V gene data show CDR1 as SNHLY and CDR2 as FYNNEI. CDR3 length: 13 residues. V lost 6 bases and J 6 bases, leaving 14 bases between the germline ends. CDR3 in amino acids: CASRDDSGNGYTF. The CDR3 nucleotides read TGTGCCAGCAGGGATGACAGTGGAAATGGCTACACCTTC.

In its sample, this clone was seen a few times. The rearrangement uses TRBV2 and TRBJ1-1; D gene uncertain. Per the germline V gene, CDR1 is SNHLY and CDR2 is FYNNEI. The CDR3 length is 15 residues. Trimming took off 0 bases at V and 3 bases at J, with 11 bases between the two ends. DNA for the CDR3: TGTGCCAGCAGTGAAGCTCCCGTCTCCGACACTGAAGCTTTCTTT. It is translated as CASSEAPVSDTEAFF.

The chain employs TRBV2 and TRBJ1-2; TRBD1 is a possible D gene (6 bases). The CDR3 runs 15 residues. V was trimmed by 1 base and J by 1 base, leaving 10 bases between them. The V gene's germline CDR1 is SNHLY and CDR2 FYNNEI. CDR3 nucleotides: TGTGCCAGCAGTGAAGTAAGACAGGTTAACTATGGCTACACCTTC. This translates into CASSEVRQVNYGYTF.

This clone occurred a few times. This chain joins TRBV28 and TRBJ2-1; D is unresolved. The V and J ends lost 4 bases and 5 bases respectively, with 18 bases between them. Germline V lookup: CDR1 MDHEN, CDR2 SYDVKM. This CDR3 spans 16 amino acids. The chain's CDR3 is CASSSVDIVVDNEQFF. In DNA form, the CDR3 reads TGTGCCAGCAGTTCCGTTGATATAGTGGTGGACAATGAGCAGTTCTTC.

V and J are TRBV18 and TRBJ1-5, with D hard to call. This CDR3 region has 14 residues. Germline CDR1 and CDR2: KGHSH and LQKENI. Trimming stripped 3 bases from V and 6 bases from J, with 12 bases between. In nucleotides, the CDR3 is TGTGCCAGCTCACCCAATTCGCAGATTCAGCCCCAGCATTTT. It is translated as CASSPNSQIQPQHF.

This clone was observed a handful of times. The rearrangement links TRBV30 to TRBJ1-5; possibly TRBD1 for D (5 bases). Germline values: CDR1 GTSNPN, CDR2 SVGIG (reference sequence). This CDR3 comprises 13 residues. V was shortened by 5 bases and J by 6 bases, with 14 bases between the two germline ends. CDR3 sequence (DNA): TGTGCCTGGTCTGGGCAGGGTTCTCAGCCCCAGCATTTT. It specifies CAWSGQGSQPQHF.

This clone was detected a few times. V is TRBV25-1 and J is TRBJ1-1; 7 bases line up with TRBD1. The CDR3 covers 15 residues. Trimming removed 3 bases from V and 6 bases from J; junction bases left unmatched: 10. In germline, CDR1 is MGHDK, CDR2 SYGVNS. DNA for the CDR3: TGTGCCAGCAGTGATTCGACAGGGTACTTGGCTGAAGCTTTCTTT. This translates into CASSDSTGYLAEAFF.

This clone has just a few counts. The V call is TRBV4-1, the J call TRBJ2-1; 10 bases line up with TRBD2. CDR3 length: 16 residues. Trimming cost V 1 base and J 5 bases; bases outside gene matches: 5. The germline V gene encodes CDR1 MGHRA and CDR2 YSYEKL. CDR3 sequence reads: CASSQVSSGRDNEQFF. In DNA, the CDR3 is TGCGCCAGCAGCCAAGTTTCTAGCGGGAGAGACAATGAGCAGTTCTTC.

The rearrangement joins TRBV7-9 to TRBJ2-7; 9 bases map to TRBD2. The CDR3 is made up of 13 amino acids. Trimming cost V 7 bases and J 5 bases; bases outside gene matches: 6. Looked up from germline, CDR1 is SEHNR and CDR2 is FQNEAQ (reference sequence). This chain's CDR3 is CASNLSGSDEQYF. The CDR3, as DNA: TGTGCCAGCAACCTTAGCGGGAGCGACGAGCAGTACTTC.

The chain uses TRBV4-3 and TRBJ2-7; 9 positions agree with TRBD2. With V trimmed by 0 bases and J by 0 bases, 12 bases remained unmatched. The CDR3 loop spans 19 amino acids. Germline CDR1 LGHNA, CDR2 YSLEER. CDR3 in DNA: TGCGCCAGCAGCCAAGATCCGATTAAGACTAGCGGAAGCTCCTACGAGCAGTACTTC. Protein: CASSQDPIKTSGSSYEQYF.

This sequence joins TRBV11-1 and TRBJ2-1; 7 nucleotides line up with TRBD2. There are 15 residues in the CDR3. The germline V gene encodes CDR1 SGHAT and CDR2 FQDESV (reference sequence). Trimming removed 6 bases from V and 4 bases from J; junction bases left unmatched: 9. CDR3 in amino acids: CASRKGASGYNEQFF. Written as DNA, the CDR3 is TGTGCCAGCAGGAAAGGGGCTAGCGGATACAATGAGCAGTTCTTC. Supplemented by reference TRBV11-1 and TRBJ2-1, the full variable domain reads EAEVAQSPRYKITEKSQAVAFWCDPISGHATLYWYRQILGQGPELLVQFQDESVVDDSQLPKDRFSAERLKGVDSTLKIQPAELGDSAMYLCASRKGASGYNEQFFGPGTRLTVL.

There are a few counts of this clone. This chain connects TRBV7-2 to TRBJ2-3; 11 bases line up with TRBD2. V gave up 4 bases and J gave up 5 bases; unmatched junction bases: 5. The germline V gene has CDR1 SGHTA and CDR2 FQGNSA. CDR3 length: 15 amino acids. Here the CDR3 reads CASSYIAGGLDTQYF. CDR3 DNA sequence: TGTGCCAGCAGCTACATAGCGGGAGGGCTAGATACGCAGTATTTT.

The chain is built from TRBV10-3 and TRBJ2-1; 8 nucleotides agree with TRBD2. The CDR3 has 16 residues. The ends lost 2 bases at V and 4 bases at J; junction bases unmatched: 7. Germline CDR1 ENHRY, CDR2 SYGVKD. Written as DNA, the CDR3 is TGTGCCATCAGTGAGGGACTAGCACCTCGGTACAATGAGCAGTTCTTC. Protein product: CAISEGLAPRYNEQFF.

This sequence joins TRBV2 and TRBJ1-5; 7 bases line up with TRBD1. The germline gives CDR1 SNHLY, CDR2 FYNNEI. V dropped 6 bases and J dropped 4; count of bases not matched to a gene: 9. The CDR3 length is 15 residues. DNA for the CDR3: TGTGCCAGCAGACCCGGGACAGTAGGAAATCAGCCCCAGCATTTT. It encodes CASRPGTVGNQPQHF.

The CDR3 is CASSGRDRPGLAGGPLVDEQYF. CDR3 DNA sequence: TGTGCCAGCAGCGGTCGGGACAGGCCGGGACTAGCGGGAGGGCCTCTCGTCGACGAGCAGTACTTC. The rearrangement uses TRBV7-3 and TRBJ2-7; 16 positions match TRBD2. Germline CDR1 is SGHTA and CDR2 is FQGTGA. This CDR3 region has 22 residues. The V and J ends lost 5 bases and 5 bases, in that order; junction bases with no gene match: 24.

The sample holds a few counts of this clone. This chain links TRBV7-2 with TRBJ2-7; TRBD1 matches 9 bases. In germline, CDR1 is SGHTA, CDR2 FQGNSA. The CDR3 totals 14 residues. Trimming cost V 3 bases and J 2 bases; bases outside gene matches: 2. The CDR3 coding sequence is TGTGCCAGCAGCTTGGGACAGGGCACCTACGAGCAGTACTTC. This gives the protein CASSLGQGTYEQYF. The variable domain in full, with the rest retrieved from reference TRBV7-2 and TRBJ2-7, is GAGVSQSPSNKVTEKGKDVELRCDPISGHTALYWYRQSLGQGLEFLIYFQGNSAPDKSGLPSDRFSAERTGGSVSTLTIQRTQQEDSAVYLCASSLGQGTYEQYFGPGTRLTVT.

This clone was counted between two and nine times. V is TRBV5-1 and J is TRBJ2-1, with D possibly matching TRBD2 (6 bases). The CDR3 is 15 amino acids. V dropped 4 bases and J dropped 7 bases, with 18 bases sitting between them. CDR1 SGHRS and CDR2 YFSETQ come from the germline V gene. The CDR3 loop reads CASSGRGLRGNEQFF. CDR3 nucleotides: TGCGCCAGCAGCGGACGGGGACTGAGAGGGAATGAGCAGTTCTTC.

This clone has only a few counts. This chain connects TRBV6-6 to TRBJ2-1, with 11 bases fitting TRBD2. This CDR3 is built from 16 residues. Germline V gene data show CDR1 as MNHNY and CDR2 as SVGAGI (reference sequence). V was clipped by 5 bases and J by 12 bases; unmatched bases: 15. Here the CDR3 DNA reads TGTGCCAGCAGTCCCCTTTATAGCGGGAGGGGAGTTGGGCAGTTCTTC. Protein: CASSPLYSGRGVGQFF.

This clone appeared a few times. The rearrangement links TRBV5-1 to TRBJ1-1; 7 bases are shared with TRBD1. The germline gives CDR1 SGHRS, CDR2 YFSETQ. The CDR3 has 14 residues. V was pared by 4 bases and J by 1 base, with 4 bases of the junction left unmatched. CDR3 coding DNA: TGCGCCAGCAGCCCACGGACAGGGAACACTGAAGCTTTCTTT. It encodes CASSPRTGNTEAFF. The entire variable domain, with the rest obtained from reference TRBV5-1 and TRBJ1-1, is as follows: KAGVTQTPRYLIKTRGQQVTLSCSPISGHRSVSWYQQTPGQGLQFLFEYFSETQRNKGNFPGRFSGRQFSNSRSEMNVSTLELGDSALYLCASSPRTGNTEAFFGQGTRLTVV.

This clone was seen only a few times. The chain has TRBV4-2 and TRBJ2-3; 7 nucleotides align to TRBD2. Losses at the gene ends were 1 base for V and 4 bases for J; bases not matched to a gene: 2. The CDR3 totals 14 residues. CDR1 is LGHNA, CDR2 YNFKEQ, per germline. The CDR3 region is CASSQGLAADTQYF. CDR3 coding DNA: TGTGCCAGCAGCCAAGGACTAGCCGCAGATACGCAGTATTTT.

This clone was recorded a few times. The genes are TRBV5-1 and TRBJ1-2; D is possibly TRBD1 (6 bases). Germline CDR1 reads SGHRS; CDR2 reads YFSETQ. The CDR3 is 13 amino acids. Trimming removed 2 bases from V and 8 bases from J, with 13 bases in between. The CDR3 DNA reads TGCGCCAGCAGCTTCGGACAGCAGGGCGGCTACACCTTC. This gives the protein CASSFGQQGGYTF.

This clone appeared a few times. The V call is TRBV6-4, the J call TRBJ1-1, with D perhaps TRBD1 (6 bases). The length of the CDR3 is 13 residues. Germline V gene data show CDR1 as MRHNA and CDR2 as SNTAGT. With 4 bases removed from V and 1 base from J, the gap between germline ends came to 7 bases. The CDR3 DNA sequence: TGTGCCAGCAGTGCGACAGGGAACACTGAAGCTTTCTTT. This codes for CASSATGNTEAFF.

This clone occurred a few times. One end of the junction is discordant with germline, which a read error may explain. V and J are TRBV7-7 and TRBJ2-1; 10 bases align to TRBD2. Germline V gene sequence: CDR1 SSHAT, CDR2 FNYEAQ (reference sequence). The CDR3 is 13 residues long. The CDR3: CASSLERGGEQFF. CDR3 DNA sequence: TGTGCTAGCAGCTTAGAGCGGGGGGGGGAGCAGTTCTTC.

The chain carries TRBV2 and TRBJ2-5, with TRBD2 as a possible D gene (6 bases). V gave up 6 bases and J gave up 9 bases, with 14 bases separating them. This CDR3 contains 12 residues. Germline values: CDR1 SNHLY, CDR2 FYNNEI. This CDR3 reads CASRPEGVAQYF. The CDR3 DNA follows: TGTGCCAGCAGACCGGAGGGAGTCGCCCAGTACTTC.